A selection of T cell receptor beta chains follows, all from one sample in a study of blood T cell repertoires in COVID-19. The data were produced by immunoSEQ multiplex PCR, yet TCRdb's version contains in-frame clones alone and is incomplete. The table shows roughly 330,000 clones, with roughly 90% occurring only once. The sequenced sample was peripheral blood. Receptor source: a woman aged 45-65 years with active or convalescent COVID-19. CDR3s include the opening cysteine and the closing phenylalanine or tryptophan. The D gene is left open where the match is weak. Clone size, where shown, is once, few, many, or a class for clones that have expanded.

J gene: TRBJ2-3
V gene: TRBV4-1
clone size: once
D gene: TRBD2
CDR3 length: 17
CDR3 protein: CASSQEYLAGPTDTQYF
CDR3 DNA: TGCGCCAGCAGCCAAGAATACCTAGCGGGGCCCACAGATACGCAGTATTTT

J gene: TRBJ1-1
V gene: TRBV5-4
clone size: .
D gene: TRBD1
CDR3 length: 17
CDR3 protein: CASSLAGQGAWNTEAFF
CDR3 DNA: TGTGCCAGCAGCTTGGCGGGACAGGGGGCTTGGAACACTGAAGCTTTCTTT

J gene: TRBJ2-1
V gene: TRBV7-8
clone size: .
D gene: TRBD2
CDR3 length: 13
CDR3 protein: CASSLGLAGGQFF
CDR3 DNA: TGTGCCAGCAGCTTAGGGCTAGCGGGAGGGCAGTTCTTC

J gene: TRBJ1-5
V gene: TRBV30
clone size: .
D gene: .
CDR3 length: 15
CDR3 protein: CAWSVSDGGNQPQHF
CDR3 DNA: TGTGCCTGGAGTGTATCCGATGGGGGGAATCAGCCCCAGCATTTT

J gene: TRBJ2-7
V gene: TRBV5-1
clone size: once
D gene: TRBD1
CDR3 length: 16
CDR3 protein: CASSLAGTGIPYEQYF
CDR3 DNA: TGCGCCAGCAGCCTTGCCGGGACAGGGATCCCCTACGAGCAGTACTTC

J gene: TRBJ1-2
V gene: TRBV4-3
clone size: .
D gene: .
CDR3 length: 15
CDR3 protein: CASSQEFGVDYGYTF
CDR3 DNA: TGCGCCAGCAGCCAAGAATTCGGAGTTGACTATGGCTACACCTTC

J gene: TRBJ2-6
V gene: TRBV4-2
clone size: .
D gene: TRBD1
CDR3 length: 19
CDR3 protein: CASSQFGGTGGSGANVLTF
CDR3 DNA: TGTGCCAGCAGCCAATTCGGGGGGACAGGGGGCTCTGGGGCCAACGTCCTGACTTTC

J gene: TRBJ2-2
V gene: TRBV6-2/TRBV6-3
clone size: .
D gene: .
CDR3 length: 14
CDR3 protein: CASSLRGNTGELFF
CDR3 DNA: TGTGCCAGCAGCTTACGGGGTAACACCGGGGAGCTGTTTTTT

J gene: TRBJ1-2
V gene: TRBV4-3
clone size: .
D gene: .
CDR3 length: 14
CDR3 protein: CASSQESRSYGYTF
CDR3 DNA: TGCGCCAGCAGCCAGGAGTCAAGGAGCTATGGCTACACCTTC

J gene: TRBJ1-5
V gene: TRBV6-5
clone size: .
D gene: .
CDR3 length: 13
CDR3 protein: CASTSRVNQPQHF
CDR3 DNA: TGTGCCAGCACAAGCAGGGTCAATCAGCCCCAGCATTTT

J gene: TRBJ2-2
V gene: TRBV27
clone size: .
D gene: .
CDR3 length: 15
CDR3 protein: CASSFFAGDTGELFF
CDR3 DNA: TGTGCCAGCAGTTTTTTTGCGGGCGACACCGGGGAGCTGTTTTTT

J gene: TRBJ2-2
V gene: TRBV6-6
clone size: .
D gene: .
CDR3 length: 21
CDR3 protein: CASSRGGEHQGQGPNTGELFF
CDR3 DNA: TGTGCCAGCAGCCGAGGAGGGGAACACCAAGGGCAGGGTCCGAACACCGGGGAGCTGTTTTTT

J gene: TRBJ1-2
V gene: TRBV5-8
clone size: .
D gene: TRBD1
CDR3 length: 17
CDR3 protein: CASSLAGLQGQNYGYTF
CDR3 DNA: TGTGCCAGCAGCTTGGCTGGTTTACAGGGGCAAAACTATGGCTACACCTTC

J gene: TRBJ2-3
V gene: TRBV4-3
clone size: .
D gene: .
CDR3 length: 16
CDR3 protein: CASSHEPQDPTDTQYF
CDR3 DNA: TGCGCCAGCAGCCACGAACCACAGGACCCCACAGATACGCAGTATTTT

J gene: TRBJ2-3
V gene: TRBV28
clone size: .
D gene: TRBD2
CDR3 length: 16
CDR3 protein: CASSSSKREGGDTQYF
CDR3 DNA: TGTGCCAGCAGTTCATCCAAGCGGGAGGGAGGAGATACGCAGTATTTT

J gene: TRBJ1-1
V gene: TRBV5-5
clone size: .
D gene: .
CDR3 length: 13
CDR3 protein: CASSPRSTHEAFF
CDR3 DNA: TGTGCCAGCAGCCCTAGGAGCACTCACGAAGCTTTCTTT

J gene: TRBJ2-1
V gene: TRBV4-3
clone size: .
D gene: TRBD1
CDR3 length: 16
CDR3 protein: CASSLGQGAGQGEQFF
CDR3 DNA: TGCGCCAGCAGCCTAGGACAGGGGGCGGGACAAGGGGAGCAGTTCTTC

J gene: TRBJ2-7
V gene: TRBV12-3/TRBV12-4
clone size: .
D gene: TRBD2
CDR3 length: 12
CDR3 protein: CASTSSGYEQYF
CDR3 DNA: TGTGCCTCGACTAGCTCAGGTTACGAGCAGTACTTC

J gene: TRBJ2-1
V gene: TRBV3-1/TRBV3-2
clone size: .
D gene: TRBD2
CDR3 length: 18
CDR3 protein: CASSLPFSGIPLSGEQFF
CDR3 DNA: TGTGCCAGCAGTTTACCCTTCAGCGGGATCCCCCTGTCGGGTGAGCAGTTCTTC

J gene: TRBJ2-1
V gene: TRBV7-2
clone size: .
D gene: .
CDR3 length: 11
CDR3 protein: CASSLRGEQFF
CDR3 DNA: TGTGCCAGCAGCCTCCGAGGCGAGCAGTTCTTC

J gene: TRBJ2-3
V gene: TRBV14
clone size: .
D gene: .
CDR3 length: 18
CDR3 protein: CASSQVIWSGNIGGTQYF
CDR3 DNA: TGTGCCAGCAGCCAAGTAATTTGGTCGGGGAACATAGGAGGGACGCAGTATTTT

J gene: TRBJ2-5
V gene: TRBV6-5
clone size: .
D gene: .
CDR3 length: 12
CDR3 protein: CASTTAQETQYF
CDR3 DNA: TGTGCCAGCACGACAGCACAAGAGACCCAGTACTTC

J gene: TRBJ1-4
V gene: TRBV7-2
clone size: .
D gene: .
CDR3 length: 15
CDR3 protein: CASSPGGLSNEKLFF
CDR3 DNA: TGTGCCAGCAGCCCGGGGGGGTTATCTAATGAAAAACTGTTTTTT

J gene: TRBJ2-2
V gene: TRBV4-1
clone size: .
D gene: TRBD2
CDR3 length: 15
CDR3 protein: CASSPQLAGAGELFF
CDR3 DNA: TGCGCCAGCAGCCCCCAACTAGCGGGGGCCGGGGAGCTGTTTTTT

J gene: TRBJ1-6
V gene: TRBV30
clone size: few
D gene: TRBD1
CDR3 length: 14
CDR3 protein: CAWSPGTGDRIVTF
CDR3 DNA: TGTGCCTGGAGCCCCGGGACAGGGGATAGGATCGTAACCTTT

J gene: TRBJ2-7
V gene: TRBV5-4
clone size: .
D gene: TRBD2
CDR3 length: 15
CDR3 protein: CASSPGLADLYEQYF
CDR3 DNA: TGTGCCAGCAGCCCCGGGCTAGCGGATCTCTACGAGCAGTACTTC

J gene: TRBJ2-7
V gene: TRBV5-4
clone size: .
D gene: TRBD1
CDR3 length: 15
CDR3 protein: CASSLRTGASYEQYF
CDR3 DNA: TGTGCCAGCAGCTTAAGGACAGGGGCTAGCTACGAGCAGTACTTC

J gene: TRBJ1-3
V gene: TRBV4-1
clone size: few
D gene: .
CDR3 length: 17
CDR3 protein: CASSLPYSGASGNTIYF
CDR3 DNA: TGCGCCAGCAGCCTACCATACTCAGGGGCCTCTGGAAACACCATATATTTT

J gene: TRBJ1-5
V gene: TRBV29-1
clone size: .
D gene: .
CDR3 length: 12
CDR3 protein: CSVGQSNQPQHF
CDR3 DNA: TGCAGCGTTGGACAGTCCAATCAGCCCCAGCATTTT

J gene: TRBJ2-3
V gene: TRBV4-3
clone size: .
D gene: TRBD2
CDR3 length: 16
CDR3 protein: CASSQDLAGGRDTQYF
CDR3 DNA: TGCGCCAGCAGCCAAGATTTGGCGGGAGGAAGAGATACGCAGTATTTT

J gene: TRBJ2-1
V gene: TRBV18
clone size: .
D gene: TRBD1
CDR3 length: 16
CDR3 protein: CASSPVETGVRNEQFF
CDR3 DNA: TGTGCCAGCTCACCAGTCGAGACAGGGGTAAGAAATGAGCAGTTCTTC

J gene: TRBJ2-1
V gene: TRBV11-2
clone size: .
D gene: .
CDR3 length: 15
CDR3 protein: CASSQIRGAHNEQFF
CDR3 DNA: TGTGCCAGCAGCCAAATCCGGGGGGCCCACAATGAGCAGTTCTTC

J gene: TRBJ2-3
V gene: TRBV2
clone size: .
D gene: TRBD1
CDR3 length: 15
CDR3 protein: CASRNRGQPADTQYF
CDR3 DNA: TGTGCCAGCAGGAACAGGGGACAACCGGCAGATACGCAGTATTTT

J gene: TRBJ1-1
V gene: TRBV7-9
clone size: .
D gene: .
CDR3 length: 15
CDR3 protein: CASSLAGRGVGEAFF
CDR3 DNA: TGTGCCAGCAGCTTAGCGGGACGGGGGGTAGGTGAAGCTTTCTTT

J gene: TRBJ1-1
V gene: TRBV29-1
clone size: .
D gene: .
CDR3 length: 13
CDR3 protein: CSVAQGRNTEAFF
CDR3 DNA: TGCAGCGTTGCTCAGGGTAGAAACACTGAAGCTTTCTTT

J gene: TRBJ1-1
V gene: TRBV4-1
clone size: .
D gene: TRBD1
CDR3 length: 14
CDR3 protein: CASSQVGQGTEAFF
CDR3 DNA: TGCGCCAGCAGCCAAGTGGGACAGGGTACTGAAGCTTTCTTT

J gene: TRBJ1-1
V gene: TRBV3-1/TRBV3-2
clone size: .
D gene: TRBD1
CDR3 length: 17
CDR3 protein: CASRPRDRGGMNTEAFF
CDR3 DNA: TGTGCCAGCAGACCTAGAGACAGGGGCGGCATGAACACTGAAGCTTTCTTT

J gene: TRBJ2-1
V gene: TRBV28
clone size: .
D gene: TRBD1
CDR3 length: 14
CDR3 protein: CATTRTGAFNEQFF
CDR3 DNA: TGTGCCACCACGAGGACAGGGGCCTTCAATGAGCAGTTCTTC

J gene: TRBJ2-3
V gene: TRBV3-1/TRBV3-2
clone size: .
D gene: .
CDR3 length: 15
CDR3 protein: CASSQGTDNTDTQYF
CDR3 DNA: TGTGCCAGCAGCCAAGGGACAGATAACACAGATACGCAGTATTTT

J gene: TRBJ2-7
V gene: TRBV2
clone size: .
D gene: .
CDR3 length: 12
CDR3 protein: CASGGSDYEQYF
CDR3 DNA: TGTGCCAGCGGTGGAAGCGACTACGAGCAGTACTTC

J gene: TRBJ2-7
V gene: TRBV28
clone size: once
D gene: .
CDR3 length: 14
CDR3 protein: CASSLGAGFYEQYF
CDR3 DNA: TGTGCCAGCAGTTTGGGGGCAGGGTTCTACGAGCAGTACTTC

J gene: TRBJ2-7
V gene: TRBV6-1
clone size: .
D gene: .
CDR3 length: 16
CDR3 protein: CASSEDWAGASYEQYF
CDR3 DNA: TGTGCCAGCAGTGAAGACTGGGCGGGGGCATCTTACGAGCAGTACTTC

J gene: TRBJ2-2
V gene: TRBV6-2/TRBV6-3
clone size: once
D gene: .
CDR3 length: 16
CDR3 protein: CASSDGIGANTGELFF
CDR3 DNA: TGTGCCAGCAGCGACGGGATCGGGGCGAACACCGGGGAGCTGTTTTTT

J gene: TRBJ2-2
V gene: TRBV6-2/TRBV6-3
clone size: .
D gene: .
CDR3 length: 15
CDR3 protein: CASSYSVLNTGELFF
CDR3 DNA: TGTGCCAGCAGTTACTCGGTACTTAACACCGGGGAGCTGTTTTTT

J gene: TRBJ2-7
V gene: TRBV6-5
clone size: .
D gene: .
CDR3 length: 12
CDR3 protein: CASSLISGEQYF
CDR3 DNA: TGTGCCAGCAGTCTTATTTCGGGCGAGCAGTACTTC

J gene: TRBJ2-3
V gene: TRBV6-2/TRBV6-3
clone size: .
D gene: .
CDR3 length: 13
CDR3 protein: CASSYRSSDTQYF
CDR3 DNA: TGTGCCAGCAGTTACCGCAGTAGCGATACGCAGTATTTT

J gene: TRBJ2-3
V gene: TRBV7-2
clone size: .
D gene: .
CDR3 length: 13
CDR3 protein: CASSLGRLDTQYF
CDR3 DNA: TGTGCCAGCAGCTTAGGGCGGTTAGATACGCAGTATTTT

J gene: TRBJ2-3
V gene: TRBV15
clone size: .
D gene: TRBD2
CDR3 length: 17
CDR3 protein: CATSRDQTSGSADTQYF
CDR3 DNA: TGTGCCACCAGCAGAGATCAGACTAGCGGGAGTGCAGATACGCAGTATTTT

J gene: TRBJ2-4
V gene: TRBV6-2/TRBV6-3
clone size: once
D gene: TRBD2
CDR3 length: 15
CDR3 protein: CASSFPGGGGNIQYF
CDR3 DNA: TGTGCCAGCAGTTTCCCCGGGGGGGGAGGAAACATTCAGTACTTC

J gene: TRBJ1-2
V gene: TRBV6-2/TRBV6-3
clone size: few
D gene: .
CDR3 length: 12
CDR3 protein: CASSYGPLGYTF
CDR3 DNA: TGTGCCAGCAGTTACGGGCCCTTAGGCTACACCTTC

J gene: TRBJ1-1
V gene: TRBV5-1
clone size: .
D gene: .
CDR3 length: 14
CDR3 protein: CASSATQGNTEAFF
CDR3 DNA: TGCGCCAGCAGCGCTACACAGGGGAACACTGAAGCTTTCTTT

J gene: TRBJ1-2
V gene: TRBV30
clone size: .
D gene: TRBD1
CDR3 length: 14
CDR3 protein: CAWSYVQGAGGYTF
CDR3 DNA: TGTGCCTGGAGCTATGTACAGGGGGCAGGTGGCTACACCTTC

J gene: TRBJ1-6
V gene: TRBV18
clone size: .
D gene: TRBD1
CDR3 length: 15
CDR3 protein: CASSFSTGGRSPLHF
CDR3 DNA: TGTGCCAGCTCATTCTCGACAGGGGGTCGGTCACCCCTCCACTTT

J gene: TRBJ2-1
V gene: TRBV18
clone size: .
D gene: .
CDR3 length: 12
CDR3 protein: CASSPIGGKQFF
CDR3 DNA: TGTGCCAGCTCACCTATAGGGGGAAAGCAGTTCTTC